The clone carrying this T cell receptor (beta chain) has more than one count but fewer than ten. The source of the sample is a study of shared clonotypes between healthy human individuals. On the study more broadly: CD4 naive and memory got three plates each, CD8 naive two, CD8 memory one.

Libraries were prepared by immunoSEQ multiplex PCR; TCRdb keeps only in-frame clonotypes and omits some of them. This sample has about 1 million clones; about 77% occur once, and the top ten carry over 1.3%. Germline V gives CDR1 LGHNA, CDR2 YSLEER. The V gene end was trimmed by 0 bases and the J gene end by 7 bases; junction bases not matched to a gene: 0. The CDR3 runs 15 residues. The receptor was derived from a man aged 18 to 29 in good health. J is TRBJ2-1 and V is TRBV4-3; 13 positions agree with TRBD2. Material: memory CD4+ T cells sorted from blood. Documented subset: CD45RA-negative fraction. DNA of the CDR3: TGCGCCAGCAGCCAAGAGACTAGCGGGAGGAATGAGCAGTTCTTC. Residues: CASSQETSGRNEQFF.